The next 30 T cell receptor beta chains were all read from a single sample in a study of CD8+ T cells in alopecia areata. Following RNA extraction, reverse transcription yielded cDNA that acted as the sequencing template. TCRdb's table, derived via immunoSEQ multiplex PCR, lists solely in-frame clones and lacks some. The sample shows 95,000 to 100,000 clones, almost 60% of them seen only once. Treatment reported: oral pan-JAK inhibitor, 5-10 mg twice daily. Material: CD8+ T cells sorted from blood, obtained around week 55, from a patient treated with tofacitinib. All receptors come from a human donor with alopecia areata.

J is TRBJ1-2 and V is TRBV29-1, with D possibly TRBD1 on 5 matching bases. Trimming cost V 7 bases and J 3 bases, with 18 bases left between them. The CDR3 spans 14 residues. The germline gives CDR1 SQVTM, CDR2 ANQGSEA. CDR3 DNA: TGCAGCGCCGAAGGACGGGGGAAGGACTATGGCTACACCTTC. Translation gives CSAEGRGKDYGYTF.

This chain joins TRBV20-1 and TRBJ2-7; D is perhaps TRBD1 (5 bases). CDR3 size: 11 residues. V was trimmed by 5 bases and J by 5 bases, leaving 10 bases between them. Germline CDR1 and CDR2: DFQATT and SNEGSKA (reference sequence). The CDR3 DNA is TGCAGTGCTTACCAGGGCCACGAGCAGTACTTC. Protein sequence: CSAYQGHEQYF.

The chain carries TRBV6-1 and TRBJ2-1, with a possible D match to TRBD1 (6 bases). The germline V and J ends were trimmed by 8 bases and 3 bases, with 17 bases remaining between them. This CDR3 has 15 amino acids. Germline CDR1 and CDR2: MNHNS and SASEGT. The DNA of the CDR3 is TGTGCCAGCCTCCCGGGACAAGTGGGCTACAATGAGCAGTTCTTC. Translated: CASLPGQVGYNEQFF.

The table lists this clone with a few counts. The rearrangement links TRBV13 to TRBJ2-3; 8 bases are a match to TRBD1. J gave up 3 bases and V 5 bases, and 10 bases lay outside the gene matches. Germline CDR1 reads PRHDT; CDR2 reads FYEKMQ (reference sequence). The CDR3 runs 16 residues. In DNA form, the CDR3 reads TGTGCCAGCAGCCCCGGACAGGGTTTGAGAACAGATACGCAGTATTTT. Translating gives CASSPGQGLRTDTQYF.

This clone was counted a few times. The rearrangement uses TRBV20-1 and TRBJ2-4; D remains ambiguous. From germline, CDR1 is DFQATT and CDR2 SNEGSKA (reference sequence). Deletions cut 4 bases from V and 1 base from J, with 2 bases between. The CDR3 contains 11 residues. The DNA for the CDR3 is TGCAGTGCTAAGGCCAAAAACATTCAGTACTTC. The encoded protein is CSAKAKNIQYF.

As for this clone: Other DNA sequences in this sample translate to the same CDR3. The chain recombines TRBV29-1 with TRBJ2-7; a weak D match, TRBD2 (5 bases). Trimming took off 4 bases at V and 1 base at J, with 11 bases between the two ends. The V gene's germline CDR1 is SQVTM and CDR2 ANQGSEA. The CDR3 extends over 13 amino acids. Here the CDR3 reads CSVASRESYEQYF. Written as DNA, the CDR3 is TGCAGCGTTGCGTCGAGGGAATCCTACGAGCAGTACTTC.

The chain is built from TRBV19 and TRBJ1-6, with D uncertain. Deletions cut 4 bases from V and 0 bases from J, with 10 bases between. The CDR3 has 16 amino acids. CDR1 and CDR2 (germline): LNHDA, SQIVND (reference sequence). The CDR3 DNA reads TGTGCCAGTAGTAACACCACATTCTCCTATAATTCACCCCTCCACTTT. This sequence encodes CASSNTTFSYNSPLHF.

The chain uses TRBV5-6 and TRBJ1-5; D is possibly TRBD1 (5 bases). Trimming stripped 2 bases from V and 1 base from J, with 13 bases between. Germline assignment: CDR1 SGHDT and CDR2 YYEEEE. The CDR3 is 16 amino acids. CDR3 loop: CASSFRSDSSNQPQHF. Written as DNA, the CDR3 is TGTGCCAGCAGCTTTAGGTCAGACAGCAGCAATCAGCCCCAGCATTTT.

The rearrangement links TRBV25-1 to TRBJ2-1; the D is unclear. The germline V and J ends were trimmed by 4 bases and 6 bases, with 10 bases remaining between them. Germline lookup yields CDR1 MGHDK and CDR2 SYGVNS. This CDR3 is 13 amino acids long. DNA for the CDR3: TGTGCCAGCAGTGGAGCCACAGTCAATGAGCAGTTCTTC. It translates to CASSGATVNEQFF.

The rearrangement joins TRBV20-1 to TRBJ2-2, with D hard to call. Trimming stripped 5 bases from V and 5 bases from J, with 6 bases between. Germline V lookup: CDR1 DFQATT, CDR2 SNEGSKA (reference sequence). The CDR3 loop spans 11 amino acids. The CDR3 sequence: CSAVGTGELFF. The CDR3, as DNA: TGCAGTGCTGTAGGGACCGGGGAGCTGTTTTTT.

This rearrangement joins TRBV13 to TRBJ2-7, with D perhaps assigned TRBD1 or TRBD2 (5 bases each). This CDR3 has 12 amino acids. Germline assignment: CDR1 PRHDT and CDR2 FYEKMQ (reference sequence). V gave up 5 bases and J gave up 2 bases, with 7 bases separating them. Here the CDR3 DNA reads TGTGCCAGCAGCCCGGGACCCTACGAGCAGTACTTC. This gives the protein CASSPGPYEQYF.

This chain links TRBV30 with TRBJ2-7; a weak D match, TRBD1 (6 bases). Germline V gene data show CDR1 as GTSNPN and CDR2 as SVGIG (reference sequence). V was shortened by 1 base and J by 6 bases, with 7 bases between the two germline ends. CDR3 length: 11 residues. This chain's CDR3 is CAWSAGAEQYF. Written as DNA, the CDR3 is TGTGCCTGGAGTGCAGGGGCCGAGCAGTACTTC. The entire variable domain, with the rest obtained from reference TRBV30 and TRBJ2-7, is as follows: SQTIHQWPATLVQPVGSPLSLECTVEGTSNPNLYWYRQAAGRGLQLLFYSVGIGQISSEVPQNLSASRPQDRQFILSSKKLLLSDSGFYLCAWSAGAEQYFGPGTRLTVT.

In this sample, this clone turned up a few times. The chain recombines TRBV30 with TRBJ1-3, with a tentative D call TRBD1 (5 bases). V was pared by 0 bases and J by 4 bases, with 16 bases between. CDR1 and CDR2 (germline): GTSNPN, SVGIG (reference sequence). The CDR3 has 16 residues. The CDR3 coding sequence is TGTGCCTGGAGTGTAGGGGCCCTTGGCGGGGGAAACACCATATATTTT. Protein: CAWSVGALGGGNTIYF.

This clone was found many times. The chain joins TRBV2 to TRBJ2-1; a possible D gene is TRBD1 (6 bases). The CDR3 is made up of 16 amino acids. Trimming removed 7 bases at V and 0 bases at J, with 16 bases between. In germline, CDR1 is SNHLY, CDR2 FYNNEI. CDR3 in DNA: TGTGCCAGCACCTTAACAGGGAAAAGCTCCTACAATGAGCAGTTCTTC. Translating it yields CASTLTGKSSYNEQFF.

This clone was seen a single time. The chain joins TRBV4-1 to TRBJ2-3; a possible D gene is TRBD2 (5 bases). CDR1 MGHRA and CDR2 YSYEKL come from the germline V gene. The CDR3 sequence is 15 residues long. Trimming shortened V by 4 bases and J by 2 bases, and 13 bases separated the two germline ends. This chain's CDR3 is CASSPIGIPTDTQYF. The CDR3 bases are TGCGCCAGCAGCCCGATCGGGATTCCCACAGATACGCAGTATTTT.

The chain couples TRBV29-1 to TRBJ2-5; D tentatively reads TRBD1 or TRBD2 (7 bases each). This CDR3 is 15 amino acids long. Germline V gene data show CDR1 as SQVTM and CDR2 as ANQGSEA. Deletions cut 0 bases from V and 5 bases from J, with 16 bases between. The CDR3 DNA reads as TGCAGCGTTGAAGACGTGACAGGGCGGGGGGAGACCCAGTACTTC. It specifies CSVEDVTGRGETQYF.

This chain connects TRBV7-9 to TRBJ1-1, with D maybe TRBD1 (6 bases). Germline V lookup: CDR1 SEHNR, CDR2 FQNEAQ (reference sequence). Trimming left V 0 bases short and J 3 bases short, with 17 bases between. The CDR3 covers 17 residues. CDR3 DNA sequence: TGTGCCAGCAGCTTAGCTCTTCGACCATCAGGGGACACTGAAGCTTTCTTT. This codes for CASSLALRPSGDTEAFF.

The V and J genes are TRBV30 and TRBJ1-2, with no clear D. The ends were cut back, 0 bases at V and 3 bases at J, with 8 bases in the middle. Germline V gene sequence: CDR1 GTSNPN, CDR2 SVGIG (reference sequence). This CDR3 spans 13 amino acids. CDR3 in amino acids: CAWSVRTDYGYTF. The CDR3, as DNA: TGTGCCTGGAGTGTACGCACAGACTATGGCTACACCTTC.

This clone was observed a handful of times. The rearrangement uses TRBV30 and TRBJ2-1; 7 bases fit TRBD2. Germline CDR1 is GTSNPN and CDR2 is SVGIG (reference sequence). The CDR3 consists of 13 residues. V lost 4 bases, J lost 9 bases, and 9 bases stayed unmatched. The CDR3 nucleotides are TGTGCCTGGAACCAACTAGCGTCTGGTGAGCAGTTCTTC. Amino acids: CAWNQLASGEQFF. Full variable domain (rest looked up from reference TRBV30 and TRBJ2-1): SQTIHQWPATLVQPVGSPLSLECTVEGTSNPNLYWYRQAAGRGLQLLFYSVGIGQISSEVPQNLSASRPQDRQFILSSKKLLLSDSGFYLCAWNQLASGEQFFGPGTRLTVL.

This chain joins TRBV7-6 and TRBJ2-3, with 8 bases aligning to TRBD1. CDR3 length: 13 residues. V lost 3 bases to trimming and J lost 14 bases; unmatched junction nucleotides: 10. The germline V gene has CDR1 SGHVS and CDR2 FNYEAQ. As DNA, the CDR3 is TGTGCCAGCAGCTTGGCCCCGGGACAGGCACCGTATTTT. Encoded protein: CASSLAPGQAPYF.

This chain joins TRBV7-9 and TRBJ1-4, with a possible D match to TRBD1 (5 bases). V lost 5 bases to trimming and J lost 7 bases, with 14 bases between them. The CDR3 extends over 14 amino acids. CDR1 and CDR2 from the germline V gene are SEHNR and FQNEAQ (reference sequence). CDR3 nucleotide sequence: TGTGCCAGCAGCCCCGCCGGGACCTTTGAAAAACTGTTTTTT. As protein: CASSPAGTFEKLFF.

This sequence joins TRBV7-9 and TRBJ2-6; the match to TRBD1 covers 7 bases. Germline V lookup: CDR1 SEHNR, CDR2 FQNEAQ (reference sequence). V shed 4 bases and J 0 bases; nucleotides not matched to a gene: 6. The CDR3 loop spans 17 amino acids. CDR3 nucleotides: TGTGCCAGCAGCTACGGACAGGAAATCTCTGGGGCCAACGTCCTGACTTTC. Protein sequence: CASSYGQEISGANVLTF.

The chain joins TRBV13 to TRBJ2-1; D perhaps matches TRBD2 (6 bases). CDR3 length: 16 residues. CDR1 is PRHDT and CDR2 is FYEKMQ in the germline V gene (reference sequence). V lost 4 bases and J lost 7, with 20 bases in between. The CDR3 sequence is CASSSKVPGLENEQFF. CDR3 in DNA: TGTGCCAGCAGCTCCAAAGTACCGGGACTTGAAAATGAGCAGTTCTTC.

The V call is TRBV15, the J call TRBJ1-1, with D possibly matching TRBD1 (6 bases). The CDR3 loop spans 15 amino acids. The V end lost 2 bases, the J end lost 1 base, and 11 bases lay between the germline ends. Per the germline V gene, CDR1 is LNHNV and CDR2 is YYDKDF (reference sequence). The CDR3 sequence is CATSRPGQQNTEAFF. As DNA, the CDR3 is TGTGCCACCAGCAGACCGGGACAACAGAACACTGAAGCTTTCTTT.

This clone has a handful of counts. V usage is TRBV10-3 and J usage is TRBJ2-7; 7 positions match TRBD1. Germline V gene lookup returns CDR1 ENHRY and CDR2 SYGVKD. The CDR3 loop spans 15 amino acids. The ends lost 6 bases at V and 3 bases at J; junction bases unmatched: 11. This CDR3 reads CAIRLGTDKLYEQYF. The CDR3 region has the DNA TGTGCCATCAGGCTAGGGACAGACAAACTCTACGAGCAGTACTTC.

V and J are TRBV19 and TRBJ2-7, with D possibly being TRBD1 or TRBD2 (5 bases each). CDR1 is LNHDA, CDR2 SQIVND, per germline (reference sequence). The CDR3 runs to 18 residues. Trimming cost V 0 bases and J 3 bases, with 21 bases left between them. The CDR3 DNA is TGTGCCAGTAGTATAGATGGGGGACCCCCAAGGCCGAGCTACGAGCAGTACTTC. Protein: CASSIDGGPPRPSYEQYF.

This clone was observed once. The chain employs TRBV7-9 and TRBJ2-6, with D possibly matching TRBD2 (5 bases). Germline values: CDR1 SEHNR, CDR2 FQNEAQ (reference sequence). The germline V and J ends were trimmed by 0 bases and 0 bases, with 6 bases remaining between them. CDR3 size: 16 residues. The CDR3 is CASSLARVSGANVLTF. The CDR3 region has the DNA TGTGCCAGCAGCTTAGCGAGGGTCTCTGGGGCCAACGTCCTGACTTTC.

The chain joins TRBV27 to TRBJ1-2, with D unresolved. V was clipped by 4 bases and J by 8 bases, with 11 bases between them. This CDR3 spans 12 amino acids. The V gene's germline CDR1 is MNHEY and CDR2 SMNVEV (reference sequence). CDR3 bases: TGTGCCAGCAGTTCGCCGGGCGGGGGCTACACCTTC. This codes for CASSSPGGGYTF.

The chain is built from TRBV4-1 and TRBJ1-5; 9 bases align to TRBD1. Germline V gives CDR1 MGHRA, CDR2 YSYEKL. The CDR3 sequence is 15 residues long. Trimming at V came to 4 bases and at J to 7 bases, leaving 8 bases not matched to a gene. Here the CDR3 DNA reads TGCGCCAGCAGCCGGCCGGGACAGGGAGGGCAGCCCCAGCATTTT. The encoded protein is CASSRPGQGGQPQHF.

This clone was detected a few times. The chain is built from TRBV7-9 and TRBJ2-7; 7 bases match TRBD1. V gave up 8 bases and J gave up 2 bases; unmatched junction bases: 6. The CDR3 totals 13 residues. CDR1 SEHNR and CDR2 FQNEAQ come from the germline V gene (reference sequence). Written as DNA, the CDR3 is TGTGCCAGCGGGGGACAGCTTACCTACGAGCAGTACTTC. The encoded protein is CASGGQLTYEQYF.